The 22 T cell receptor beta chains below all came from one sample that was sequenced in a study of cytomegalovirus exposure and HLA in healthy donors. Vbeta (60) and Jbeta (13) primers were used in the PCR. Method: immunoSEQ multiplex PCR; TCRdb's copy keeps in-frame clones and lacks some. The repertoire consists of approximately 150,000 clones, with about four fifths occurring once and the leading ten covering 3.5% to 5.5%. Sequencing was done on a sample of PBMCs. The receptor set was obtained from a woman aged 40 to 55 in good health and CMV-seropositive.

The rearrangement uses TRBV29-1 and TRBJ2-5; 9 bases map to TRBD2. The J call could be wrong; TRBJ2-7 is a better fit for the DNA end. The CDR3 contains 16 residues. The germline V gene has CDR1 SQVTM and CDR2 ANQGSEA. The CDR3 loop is CSVAKGSGGSSYEQYF. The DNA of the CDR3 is TGCAGCGTCGCAAAAGGTAGCGGGGGAAGCTCCTACGAGCAGTACTTC.

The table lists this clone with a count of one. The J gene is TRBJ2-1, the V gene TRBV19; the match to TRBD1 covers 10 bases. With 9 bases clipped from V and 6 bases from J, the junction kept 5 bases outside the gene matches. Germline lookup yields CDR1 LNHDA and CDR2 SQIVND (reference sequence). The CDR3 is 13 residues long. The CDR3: CASGTGAGNEQFF. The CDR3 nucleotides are TGTGCCAGCGGGACAGGGGCGGGCAATGAGCAGTTCTTC.

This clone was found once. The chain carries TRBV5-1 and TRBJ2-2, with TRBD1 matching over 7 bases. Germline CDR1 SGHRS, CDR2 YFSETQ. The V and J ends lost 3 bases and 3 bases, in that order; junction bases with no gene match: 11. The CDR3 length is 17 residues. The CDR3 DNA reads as TGCGCCAGCAGCTCGGTCTCCGGGACAGACTACACCGGGGAGCTGTTTTTT. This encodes CASSSVSGTDYTGELFF.

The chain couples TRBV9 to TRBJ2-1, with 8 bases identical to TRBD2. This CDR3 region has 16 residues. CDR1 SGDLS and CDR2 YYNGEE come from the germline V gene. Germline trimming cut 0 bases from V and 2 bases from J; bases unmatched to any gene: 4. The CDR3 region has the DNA TGTGCCAGCAGCGTAGTGCCAGCGGGAGCCTACAATGAGCAGTTCTTC. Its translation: CASSVVPAGAYNEQFF.

The CDR3 region has the DNA TGTGCCAGCGGGCCTAATTCACCCCTCCACTTT. It specifies CASGPNSPLHF. This sequence joins TRBV9 and TRBJ1-6; no clear D gene. CDR1 and CDR2 from the germline V gene are SGDLS and YYNGEE. The CDR3 loop spans 11 amino acids. Trimming took off 7 bases at V and 6 bases at J, with 5 bases between the two ends.

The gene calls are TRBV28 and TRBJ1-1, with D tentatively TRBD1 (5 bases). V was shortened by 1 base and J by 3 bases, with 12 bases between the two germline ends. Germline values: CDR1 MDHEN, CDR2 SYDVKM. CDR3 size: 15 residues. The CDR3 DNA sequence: TGTGCCAGCAGTTTATCGGGGGATTCGGACACTGAAGCTTTCTTT. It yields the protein CASSLSGDSDTEAFF. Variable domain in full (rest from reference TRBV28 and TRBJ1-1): DVKVTQSSRYLVKRTGEKVFLECVQDMDHENMFWYRQDPGLGLRLIYFSYDVKMKEKGDIPEGYSVSREKKERFSLILESASTNQTSMYLCASSLSGDSDTEAFFGQGTRLTVV.

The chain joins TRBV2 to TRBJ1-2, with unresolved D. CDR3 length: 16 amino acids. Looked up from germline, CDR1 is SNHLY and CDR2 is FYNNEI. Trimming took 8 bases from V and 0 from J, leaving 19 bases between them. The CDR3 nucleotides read TGTGCCAGCCTTGCGGAGGCCATACAGTCTAACTATGGCTACACCTTC. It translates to CASLAEAIQSNYGYTF. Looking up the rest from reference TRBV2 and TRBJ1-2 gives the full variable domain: EPEVTQTPSHQVTQMGQEVILRCVPISNHLYFYWYRQILGQKVEFLVSFYNNEISEKSEIFDDQFSVERPDGSNFTLKIRSTKLEDSAMYFCASLAEAIQSNYGYTFGSGTRLTVV.

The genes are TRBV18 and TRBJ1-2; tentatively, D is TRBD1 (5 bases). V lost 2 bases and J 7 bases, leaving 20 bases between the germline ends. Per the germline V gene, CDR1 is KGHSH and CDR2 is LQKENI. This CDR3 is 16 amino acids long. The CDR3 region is CASSPEWGRAESGYTF. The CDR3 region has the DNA TGTGCCAGCTCACCAGAATGGGGCAGGGCGGAAAGTGGCTACACCTTC. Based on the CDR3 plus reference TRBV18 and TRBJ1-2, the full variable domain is NAGVMQNPRHLVRRRGQEARLRCSPMKGHSHVYWYRQLPEEGLKFMVYLQKENIIDESGMPKERFSAEFPKEGPSILRIQQVVRGDSAAYFCASSPEWGRAESGYTFGSGTRLTVV.

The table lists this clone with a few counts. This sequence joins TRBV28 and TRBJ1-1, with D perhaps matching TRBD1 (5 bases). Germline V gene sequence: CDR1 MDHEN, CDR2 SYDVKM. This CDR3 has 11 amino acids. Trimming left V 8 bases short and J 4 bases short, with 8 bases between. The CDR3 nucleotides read TGTGCCAGCCTCGGGGGCACTGAAGCTTTCTTT. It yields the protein CASLGGTEAFF.

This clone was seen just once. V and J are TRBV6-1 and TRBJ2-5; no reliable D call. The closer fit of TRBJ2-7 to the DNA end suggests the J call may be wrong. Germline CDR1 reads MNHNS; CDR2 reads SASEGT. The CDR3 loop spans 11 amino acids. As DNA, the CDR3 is TGTGCCAGCAGTGCCCATTACGAGCAGTACTTC. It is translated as CASSAHYEQYF.

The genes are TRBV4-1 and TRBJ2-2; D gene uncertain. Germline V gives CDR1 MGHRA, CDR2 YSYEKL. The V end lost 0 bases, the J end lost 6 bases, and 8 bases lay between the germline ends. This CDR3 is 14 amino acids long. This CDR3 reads CASSQDSPAGELFF. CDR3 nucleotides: TGCGCCAGCAGCCAAGATTCACCGGCCGGGGAGCTGTTTTTT.

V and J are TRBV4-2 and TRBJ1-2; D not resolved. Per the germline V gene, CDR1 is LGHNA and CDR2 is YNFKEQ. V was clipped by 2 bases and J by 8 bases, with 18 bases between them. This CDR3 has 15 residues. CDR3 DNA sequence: TGTGCCAGCAGCCAACCCCACGAACTACCAGAAGGCTACACCTTC. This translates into CASSQPHELPEGYTF.

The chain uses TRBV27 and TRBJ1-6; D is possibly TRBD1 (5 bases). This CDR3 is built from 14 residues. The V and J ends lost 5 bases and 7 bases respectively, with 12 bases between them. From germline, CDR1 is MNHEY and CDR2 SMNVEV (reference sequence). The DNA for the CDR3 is TGTGCCAGCAGTCCCACCGGGGGGAATTCACCCCTCCACTTT. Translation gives CASSPTGGNSPLHF.

The CDR3 sequence is CASSPGGQGRNTIYF. In DNA form, the CDR3 reads TGTGCCAGCAGTCCAGGGGGACAGGGAAGAAACACCATATATTTT. The chain uses TRBV7-2 and TRBJ1-3; 9 bases line up with TRBD1. In germline, CDR1 is SGHTA, CDR2 FQGNSA. The CDR3 extends over 15 amino acids. V shed 6 bases and J 5 bases; nucleotides not matched to a gene: 8.

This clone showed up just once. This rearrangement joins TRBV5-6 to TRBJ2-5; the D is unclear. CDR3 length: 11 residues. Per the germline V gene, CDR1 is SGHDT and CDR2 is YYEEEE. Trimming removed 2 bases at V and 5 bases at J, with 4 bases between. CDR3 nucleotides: TGTGCCAGCAGCTTCCAGGAGACCCAGTACTTC. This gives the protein CASSFQETQYF.

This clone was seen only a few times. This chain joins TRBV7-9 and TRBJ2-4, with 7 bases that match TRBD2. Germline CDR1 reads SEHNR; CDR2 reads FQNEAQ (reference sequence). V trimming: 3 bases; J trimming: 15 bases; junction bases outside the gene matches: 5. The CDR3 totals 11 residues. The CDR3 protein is CASSLAGEWYF. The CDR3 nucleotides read TGTGCCAGCAGCTTGGCGGGAGAGTGGTACTTC.

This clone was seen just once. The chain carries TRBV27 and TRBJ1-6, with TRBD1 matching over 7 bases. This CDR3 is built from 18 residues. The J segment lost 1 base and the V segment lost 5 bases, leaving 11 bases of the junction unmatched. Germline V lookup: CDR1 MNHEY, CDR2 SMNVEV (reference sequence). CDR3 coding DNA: TGTGCCAGCAGTCTAGTAGGGGGCGGTTCGTCCTATAATTCACCCCTCCACTTT. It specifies CASSLVGGGSSYNSPLHF.

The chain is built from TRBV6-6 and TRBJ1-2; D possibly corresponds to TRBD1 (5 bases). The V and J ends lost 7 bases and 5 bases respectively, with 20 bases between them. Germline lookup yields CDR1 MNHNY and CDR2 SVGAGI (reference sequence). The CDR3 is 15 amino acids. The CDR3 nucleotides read TGTGCCAGCACCGAAGGGGCAAGACGACAGTATGGCTACACCTTC. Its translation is CASTEGARRQYGYTF.

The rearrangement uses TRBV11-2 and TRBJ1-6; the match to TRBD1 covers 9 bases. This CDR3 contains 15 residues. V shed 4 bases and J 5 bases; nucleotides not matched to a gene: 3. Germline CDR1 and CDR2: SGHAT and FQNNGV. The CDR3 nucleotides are TGTGCCAGCAGCTCGGGACAGGGAGATAATTCACCCCTCCACTTT. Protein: CASSSGQGDNSPLHF.

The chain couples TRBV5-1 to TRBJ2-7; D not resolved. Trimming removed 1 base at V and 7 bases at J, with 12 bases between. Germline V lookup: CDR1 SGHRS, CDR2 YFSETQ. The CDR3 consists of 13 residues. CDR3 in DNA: TGCGCCAGCAGCTTGAATAGCAGAAGGGAGCAGTACTTC. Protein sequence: CASSLNSRREQYF.

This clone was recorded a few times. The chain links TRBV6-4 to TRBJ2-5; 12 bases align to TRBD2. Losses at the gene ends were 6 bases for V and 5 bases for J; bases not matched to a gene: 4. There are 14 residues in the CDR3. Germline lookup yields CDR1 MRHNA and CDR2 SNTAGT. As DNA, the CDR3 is TGTGCCAGCAGCCCGACTAGCGGGGGCGAGACCCAGTACTTC. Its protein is CASSPTSGGETQYF.

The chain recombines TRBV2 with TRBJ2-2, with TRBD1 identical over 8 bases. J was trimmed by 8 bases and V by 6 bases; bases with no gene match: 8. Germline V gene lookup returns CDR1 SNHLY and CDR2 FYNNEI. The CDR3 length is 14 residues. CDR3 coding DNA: TGTGCCAGCAGCGGACAGGGTATGGCTGGGGAGCTGTTTTTT. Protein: CASSGQGMAGELFF.